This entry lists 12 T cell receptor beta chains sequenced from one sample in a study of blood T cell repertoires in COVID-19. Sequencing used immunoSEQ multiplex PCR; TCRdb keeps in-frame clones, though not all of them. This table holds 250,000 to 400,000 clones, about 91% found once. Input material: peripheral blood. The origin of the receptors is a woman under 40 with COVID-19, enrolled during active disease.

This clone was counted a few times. The chain's CDR3 is CASSESRQASGNTIYF. CDR3 DNA sequence: TGCGCCAGCAGTGAGTCGAGACAGGCCTCTGGAAACACCATATATTTT. The chain employs TRBV10-1 and TRBJ1-3; D possibly corresponds to TRBD1 (6 bases). In germline, CDR1 is WNHNN, CDR2 SYGVQD (reference sequence). The V and J ends lost 0 bases and 0 bases respectively, with 9 bases between them. This CDR3 is built from 16 residues.

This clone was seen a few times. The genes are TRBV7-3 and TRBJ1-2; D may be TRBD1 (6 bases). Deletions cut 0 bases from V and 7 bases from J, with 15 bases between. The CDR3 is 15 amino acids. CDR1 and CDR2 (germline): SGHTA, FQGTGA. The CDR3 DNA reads TGTGCCAGCAGCTTAACTGGCGGGGGCGGAACTGGCTACACCTTC. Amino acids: CASSLTGGGGTGYTF. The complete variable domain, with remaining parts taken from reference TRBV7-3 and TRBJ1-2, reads GAGVSQTPSNKVTEKGKYVELRCDPISGHTALYWYRQSLGQGPEFLIYFQGTGAADDSGLPNDRFFAVRPEGSVSTLKIQRTERGDSAVYLCASSLTGGGGTGYTFGSGTRLTVV.

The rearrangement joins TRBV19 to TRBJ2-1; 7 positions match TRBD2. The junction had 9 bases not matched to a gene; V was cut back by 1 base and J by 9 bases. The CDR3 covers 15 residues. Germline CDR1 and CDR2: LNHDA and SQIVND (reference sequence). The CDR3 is CASSIASGVAVEQFF. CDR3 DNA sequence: TGTGCCAGTAGTATAGCAAGCGGGGTTGCTGTTGAGCAGTTCTTC.

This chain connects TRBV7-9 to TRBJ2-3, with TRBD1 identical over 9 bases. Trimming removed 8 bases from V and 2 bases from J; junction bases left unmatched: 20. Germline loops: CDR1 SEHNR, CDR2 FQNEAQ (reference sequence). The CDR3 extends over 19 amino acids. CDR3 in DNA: TGTGCCAGCCTGTCGGGTATTTCCGGACAGGGGTTTTTCACAGATACGCAGTATTTT. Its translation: CASLSGISGQGFFTDTQYF.

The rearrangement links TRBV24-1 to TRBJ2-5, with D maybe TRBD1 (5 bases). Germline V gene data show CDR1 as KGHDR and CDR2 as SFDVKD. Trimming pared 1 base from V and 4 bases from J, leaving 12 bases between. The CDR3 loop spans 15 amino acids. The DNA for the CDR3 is TGTGCCACCAGTGATTTTGCAGGGCGAGGAGAGACCCAGTACTTC. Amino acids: CATSDFAGRGETQYF.

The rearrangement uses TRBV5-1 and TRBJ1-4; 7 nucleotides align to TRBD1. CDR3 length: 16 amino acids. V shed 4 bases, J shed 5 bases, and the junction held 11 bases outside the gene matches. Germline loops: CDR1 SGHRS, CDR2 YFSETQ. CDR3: CASSPHHRGPNEKLFF. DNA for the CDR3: TGCGCCAGCAGCCCCCATCACAGGGGCCCGAATGAAAAACTGTTTTTT.

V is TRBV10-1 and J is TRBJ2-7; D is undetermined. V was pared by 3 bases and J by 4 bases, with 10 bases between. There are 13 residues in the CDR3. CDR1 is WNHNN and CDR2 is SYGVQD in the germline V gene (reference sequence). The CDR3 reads CASSDLISYEQYV. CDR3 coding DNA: TGCGCCAGCAGTGACCTGATTAGTTACGAGCAGTACGTC.

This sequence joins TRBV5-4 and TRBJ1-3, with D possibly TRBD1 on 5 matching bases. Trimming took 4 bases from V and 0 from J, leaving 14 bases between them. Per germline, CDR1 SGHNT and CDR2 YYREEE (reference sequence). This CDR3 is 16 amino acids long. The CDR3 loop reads CASSTGGVNSGNTIYF. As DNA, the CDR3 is TGTGCCAGCAGCACGGGAGGGGTAAACTCTGGAAACACCATATATTTT.

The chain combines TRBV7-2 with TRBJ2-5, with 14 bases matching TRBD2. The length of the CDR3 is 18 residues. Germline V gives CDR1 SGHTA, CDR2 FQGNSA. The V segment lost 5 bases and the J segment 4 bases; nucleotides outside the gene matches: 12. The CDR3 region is CASSKTSGGAGFAETQYF. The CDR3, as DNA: TGTGCCAGCAGCAAGACTAGCGGGGGGGCCGGGTTTGCAGAGACCCAGTACTTC.

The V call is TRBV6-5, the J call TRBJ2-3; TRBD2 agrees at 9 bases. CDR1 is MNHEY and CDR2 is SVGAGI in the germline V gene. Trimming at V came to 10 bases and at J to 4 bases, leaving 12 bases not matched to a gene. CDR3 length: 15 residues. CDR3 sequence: CAIRKRGAPPDTQYF. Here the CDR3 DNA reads TGTGCCATCCGAAAGCGGGGGGCCCCCCCAGATACGCAGTATTTT.

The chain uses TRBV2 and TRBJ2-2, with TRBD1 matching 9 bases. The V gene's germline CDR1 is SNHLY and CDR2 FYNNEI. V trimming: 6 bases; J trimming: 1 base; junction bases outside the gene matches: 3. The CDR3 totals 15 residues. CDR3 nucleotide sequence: TGTGCCAGCAGGAGGGACAGGGAGAACACCGGGGAGCTGTTTTTT. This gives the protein CASRRDRENTGELFF.

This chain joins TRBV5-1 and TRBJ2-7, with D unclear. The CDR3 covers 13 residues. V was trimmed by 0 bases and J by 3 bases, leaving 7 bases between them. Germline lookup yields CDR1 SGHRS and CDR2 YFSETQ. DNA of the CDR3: TGCGCCAGCAGCTTGGGAGAGAACTACGAGCAGTACTTC. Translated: CASSLGENYEQYF.